The sequence of this T cell receptor beta chain was determined in a study of siplizumab effects on memory and regulatory T cells. Measured with immunoSEQ multiplex PCR; TCRdb has only the in-frame clones, and not every one. The sample has about 50,000 clones, more than 75% seen once. This clone was picked up a small number of times. What it recognizes is unknown. Sequenced unstimulated subsets in a few donor pairs: CD4+ naive, CD4+ memory, CD8+ naive, CD8+ effector memory, CD8+ TEMRA. Trimming stripped 2 bases from V and 0 bases from J, with 7 bases between. The V gene's germline CDR1 is LNHDA and CDR2 SQIVND (reference sequence). This CDR3 spans 14 amino acids. Study-wide points: The naive T cell population seemed more diverse than memory cells and seemed a major contributor to the alloresponse. A minor fraction of alloreactive clones, and no more, mapped to unstimulated subsets. In roughly 75-96% of proliferating CD4+ or CD8+ clones, a naive or memory phenotype could not be assigned.

The genes are TRBV19 and TRBJ1-2; D might be TRBD1 (5 bases). The sequence was collected from a human donor in good health. Material for sequencing was naive CD8+ T cells sorted from blood. The CDR3 DNA is TGTGCCAGTAGTATACAGGGAGCTAACTATGGCTACACCTTC. Translating gives CASSIQGANYGYTF. Full variable domain (remainder filled in from reference TRBV19 and TRBJ1-2): DGGITQSPKYLFRKEGQNVTLSCEQNLNHDAMYWYRQDPGQGLRLIYYSQIVNDFQKGDIAEGYSVSREKKESFPLTVTSAQKNPTAFYLCASSIQGANYGYTFGSGTRLTVV.